Below, 20 T cell receptor beta chains from the same sample are listed, as sequenced in a study of blood T cell repertoires in COVID-19. Clones were read by immunoSEQ multiplex PCR, and TCRdb kept only the in-frame ones, dropping some. The repertoire consists of about 230,000 clones, with approximately 85% occurring once and the leading ten covering 5.1%. Sequencing was carried out using peripheral blood. These receptors all come from a man between 50 and 59 years old with COVID-19, enrolled during active disease.

The rearrangement uses TRBV5-1 and TRBJ1-1; D call uncertain. The germline V gene has CDR1 SGHRS and CDR2 YFSETQ. The CDR3 consists of 15 residues. Trimming cost V 0 bases and J 4 bases, with 13 bases left between them. The CDR3, as DNA: TGCGCCAGCAGCTTGGCCGGACCGGGAACCACTGAAGCTTTCTTT. This gives the protein CASSLAGPGTTEAFF. Full variable domain (rest looked up from reference TRBV5-1 and TRBJ1-1): KAGVTQTPRYLIKTRGQQVTLSCSPISGHRSVSWYQQTPGQGLQFLFEYFSETQRNKGNFPGRFSGRQFSNSRSEMNVSTLELGDSALYLCASSLAGPGTTEAFFGQGTRLTVV.

This chain uses TRBV30 with TRBJ2-6; 7 bases are shared with TRBD1. CDR1 is GTSNPN, CDR2 SVGIG, per germline (reference sequence). The CDR3 contains 15 residues. V trimming: 2 bases; J trimming: 0 bases; junction bases outside the gene matches: 1. As DNA, the CDR3 is TGTGCCTGGAGTAGACAGGGCTCTGGGGCCAACGTCCTGACTTTC. Its protein is CAWSRQGSGANVLTF. Complete variable domain (other parts from reference TRBV30 and TRBJ2-6): SQTIHQWPATLVQPVGSPLSLECTVEGTSNPNLYWYRQAAGRGLQLLFYSVGIGQISSEVPQNLSASRPQDRQFILSSKKLLLSDSGFYLCAWSRQGSGANVLTFGAGSRLTVL.

This chain joins TRBV6-1 and TRBJ2-3; D is possibly TRBD2 (5 bases). Germline-derived CDR1 and CDR2 are MNHNS and SASEGT. The CDR3 totals 14 residues. V lost 3 bases to trimming and J lost 5 bases, with 12 bases between them. DNA for the CDR3: TGTGCCAGCAGTGAGGCGCTAGCAGGAGATACGCAGTATTTT. Translating gives CASSEALAGDTQYF.

CDR3 sequence (DNA): TGTGCCAGCAGCTTAGTGGGACAGTCGTCTAGCACAGATACGCAGTATTTT. Encoded protein: CASSLVGQSSSTDTQYF. The genes are TRBV7-8 and TRBJ2-3; TRBD1 matches at 7 bases. The CDR3 loop spans 17 amino acids. After removal of 1 base from V and 0 bases from J, the junction contained 7 bases not matched to a gene. Germline CDR1 is SGHVS and CDR2 is FQNEAQ. Using reference TRBV7-8 and TRBJ2-3 for the parts outside the CDR3, the full variable domain is GAGVSQSPRYKVAKRGQDVALRCDPISGHVSLFWYQQALGQGPEFLTYFQNEAQLDKSGLPSDRFFAERPEGSVSTLKIQRTQQEDSAVYLCASSLVGQSSSTDTQYFGPGTRLTVL.

This clone was observed a few times. The chain uses TRBV4-1 and TRBJ1-4; tentatively, D is TRBD1 (5 bases). V was clipped by 2 bases and J by 7 bases, with 14 bases between them. Germline CDR1 is MGHRA and CDR2 is YSYEKL. The CDR3 is made up of 15 amino acids. In DNA, the CDR3 is TGCGCCAGCAGCCAAACCGGGACTGGGGGTGAAAAACTGTTTTTT. Translated: CASSQTGTGGEKLFF.

This clone was found a few times. The V call is TRBV5-1, the J call TRBJ1-5; 7 nucleotides line up with TRBD1. CDR3 length: 17 amino acids. CDR1 is SGHRS, CDR2 YFSETQ, per germline. V gave up 1 base and J gave up 4 bases; unmatched junction bases: 11. The CDR3 loop is CASSLRQGLSSNQPQHF. CDR3 bases: TGCGCCAGCAGCTTGCGACAGGGCCTTTCATCAAATCAGCCCCAGCATTTT.

The rearrangement links TRBV11-1 to TRBJ2-7; 8 bases agree with TRBD2. The J segment lost 1 base and the V segment lost 0 bases, leaving 5 bases of the junction unmatched. The CDR3 length is 16 residues. CDR1 and CDR2 (germline): SGHAT, FQDESV (reference sequence). Here the CDR3 DNA reads TGTGCCAGCAGCTTAGCCTTTGGCGGGGGGTCCTACGAGCAGTACTTC. Its translation: CASSLAFGGGSYEQYF.

This clone was seen a handful of times. The chain combines TRBV3-1 (or the pseudogene TRBV3-2) with TRBJ2-1; perhaps TRBD2 as D (7 bases). V lost 2 bases and J 9 bases, leaving 17 bases between the germline ends. This CDR3 is 15 amino acids long. Per the germline V gene, CDR1 is LGHDT and CDR2 is YNNKEL (reference sequence). The CDR3 region is CASSQRGAFASEQFF. Written as DNA, the CDR3 is TGTGCCAGCAGCCAACGGGGGGCTTTTGCGTCTGAGCAGTTCTTC.

This chain links TRBV6-5 with TRBJ1-4, with D unresolved. The CDR3 loop spans 14 amino acids. The germline gives CDR1 MNHEY, CDR2 SVGAGI. Trimming took off 7 bases at V and 8 bases at J, with 17 bases between the two ends. The DNA of the CDR3 is TGTGCCAGCACCCCCCTGAGCCCCCTCGAAAAACTGTTTTTT. It is translated as CASTPLSPLEKLFF.

The chain carries TRBV2 and TRBJ2-2, with TRBD1 matching 10 bases. After removal of 6 bases from V and 7 bases from J, the junction contained 11 bases not matched to a gene. Germline V lookup: CDR1 SNHLY, CDR2 FYNNEI. The CDR3 covers 16 residues. For the CDR3, the DNA is TGTGCCAGCAGGCAGGGAAGGACAGGGGGTATCGGGGAGCTGTTTTTT. Amino acid sequence: CASRQGRTGGIGELFF.

The rearrangement joins TRBV28 to TRBJ1-2, with 7 bases aligning to TRBD1. The ends lost 4 bases at V and 8 bases at J; junction bases unmatched: 7. The CDR3 length is 13 residues. Germline lookup yields CDR1 MDHEN and CDR2 SYDVKM. CDR3 loop: CASSSTGVGGYTF. The CDR3 region has the DNA TGTGCCAGCAGTTCCACAGGGGTTGGGGGCTACACCTTC.

V is TRBV30 and J is TRBJ1-2; 10 bases are a match to TRBD1. CDR3 size: 15 residues. The trim removed 3 bases at V and 2 bases at J, leaving 6 bases unmatched. Germline CDR1 is GTSNPN and CDR2 is SVGIG (reference sequence). CDR3 in DNA: TGTGCCTGGAGCCTGAAGGGACAGGGGAACTATGGCTACACCTTC. As protein: CAWSLKGQGNYGYTF.

This clone is a singleton in its sample. V usage is TRBV2 and J usage is TRBJ2-7; a weak D match, TRBD1 (5 bases). Per the germline V gene, CDR1 is SNHLY and CDR2 is FYNNEI. There are 15 residues in the CDR3. V lost 7 bases and J 0 bases, leaving 16 bases between the germline ends. The CDR3 region is CASNLGAGFSYEQYF. In nucleotides, the CDR3 is TGTGCCAGCAATTTAGGGGCAGGGTTCTCCTACGAGCAGTACTTC.

The genes are TRBV5-5 and TRBJ1-2; D is undetermined. This CDR3 contains 13 residues. Germline assignment: CDR1 SGHKS and CDR2 YYEKEE (reference sequence). Trimming pared 0 bases from V and 7 bases from J, leaving 10 bases between. CDR3 in DNA: TGTGCCAGCAGCTTGGCCGACACGTTTGGCTACACCTTC. This encodes CASSLADTFGYTF.

The chain employs TRBV10-1 and TRBJ2-7; 7 bases match TRBD2. There are 18 residues in the CDR3. With 0 bases clipped from V and 3 bases from J, the junction kept 14 bases outside the gene matches. Germline V CDR1 and CDR2: WNHNN, SYGVQD (reference sequence). The CDR3 region has the DNA TGCGCCAGCAGTGAGTCGGCCGGGCTGGGGGGGAAGCGCTACGAGCAGTACTTC. This gives the protein CASSESAGLGGKRYEQYF.

This sequence joins TRBV7-2 and TRBJ2-3, with 8 bases matching TRBD1. CDR1 is SGHTA, CDR2 FQGNSA, per germline. This CDR3 region has 15 residues. After removal of 5 bases from V and 8 bases from J, the junction contained 12 bases not matched to a gene. CDR3 in DNA: TGTGCCAGCAGCCAAGGACAGGGTTTTGAGGGTACGCAGTATTTT. Its translation: CASSQGQGFEGTQYF.

In nucleotides, the CDR3 is TGTGCCAGCAGACCTACGGACAGATTCTATGGCTACACCTTC. This sequence encodes CASRPTDRFYGYTF. The chain uses TRBV5-6 and TRBJ1-2; D perhaps matches TRBD1 (6 bases). The CDR3 length is 14 residues. V lost 5 bases and J 4 bases, leaving 15 bases between the germline ends. The germline V gene has CDR1 SGHDT and CDR2 YYEEEE.

The rearrangement uses TRBV6-1 and TRBJ1-2; 8 bases align to TRBD1. CDR3 length equals 14 residues. V lost 1 base and J lost 7; bases outside the gene matches: 5. Germline CDR1 reads MNHNS; CDR2 reads SASEGT. The CDR3, as DNA: TGTGCCAGCAGTGAAGGAGGCAGGGGGCCTGGCTACACCTTC. Its protein product is CASSEGGRGPGYTF.

The rearrangement links TRBV6-6 to TRBJ2-7; 8 positions agree with TRBD1. Germline CDR1 reads MNHNY; CDR2 reads SVGAGI (reference sequence). The CDR3 loop spans 13 amino acids. The V gene end was trimmed by 5 bases and the J gene end by 7 bases; junction bases not matched to a gene: 7. The CDR3 DNA is TGTGCCAGCAGTCCGGGACAGGTCGGGGAGCAGTACTTC. Its protein is CASSPGQVGEQYF.

This chain joins TRBV28 and TRBJ1-6; D gene uncertain. The CDR3 covers 15 residues. Germline lookup yields CDR1 MDHEN and CDR2 SYDVKM. Trimming shortened V by 3 bases and J by 0 bases, and 6 bases separated the two germline ends. The DNA of the CDR3 is TGTGCCAGCAGTTTGCCGGTCTCCTATAATTCACCCCTCCACTTT. Translating gives CASSLPVSYNSPLHF.